A selection of T cell receptor beta chains follows, all from one sample in a study of shared clonotypes between healthy human individuals. Assay: immunoSEQ multiplex PCR; the TCRdb copy retains only in-frame clones and omits some. Counted here are approximately 2,300,000 clones, less than 95% occurring once; the ten biggest clones make up 0.3% to 0.45%. The sequenced material came from naive CD4+ T cells from PBMCs. Receptor source: a man aged 18 to 30 in good health. Some clones in this sample may be carry-over from other donors' samples. Each CDR3 is given with its conserved first and last residue. D genes are given only for firm matches. Some rows have no size entry. The others give once, few or many, or a class for an expanded clone.

TRBV2,-,-,TRBJ1-2,CASSVDTIDGYTF,TGTGCCAGCAGTGTGGACACCATAGATGGCTACACCTTC
TRBV29-1,-,-,TRBJ2-2,CSFFRGVAGELFF,TGCAGTTTTTTTAGGGGGGTGGCCGGGGAGCTGTTTTTT
TRBV6-6,-,TRBD2,TRBJ2-7,CASSLAGDYEQYF,TGTGCCAGCAGTCTAGCGGGAGACTACGAGCAGTACTTC
TRBV5-1,-,-,TRBJ2-6,CASSLEGSGANVLTF,TGCGCCAGCAGCTTGGAGGGTTCCGGGGCCAACGTCCTGACTTTC
TRBV7-2,-,-,TRBJ1-1,CASSQDTSTEAFF,TGTGCCAGCAGCCAAGACACTAGCACTGAAGCTTTCTTT
TRBV7-2,-,-,TRBJ2-6,CASSLGGSGANVLTF,TGTGCCAGCAGCCTAGGGGGCTCTGGGGCCAACGTCCTGACTTTC
TRBV7-9,-,-,TRBJ1-2,CASSLIGYTF,TGTGCCAGCAGCTTAATAGGCTACACCTTC
TRBV9,-,TRBD1,TRBJ2-3,CASSVEGTVTGTQYF,TGTGCCAGCAGCGTAGAGGGGACAGTTACTGGTACGCAGTATTTT
TRBV7-9,-,-,TRBJ2-2,CASSLVGTLPAGELFF,TGTGCCAGCAGCTTAGTGGGTACACTTCCCGCCGGGGAGCTGTTTTTT
TRBV6-1,-,-,TRBJ2-3,CASLRGVPDTQYF,TGTGCCAGTTTGCGAGGGGTCCCAGATACGCAGTATTTT
TRBV30,-,-,TRBJ1-6,CAWSKATANNSPLHF,TGTGCCTGGAGTAAGGCGACAGCTAATAATTCACCCCTCCACTTT
TRBV7-9,-,TRBD1,TRBJ2-2,CASSLLQGPQHGELFF,TGTGCCAGCAGCTTACTACAGGGGCCCCAACACGGGGAGCTGTTTTTT
TRBV6-6,-,-,TRBJ1-5,CASSPHNPHNQPQHF,TGTGCCAGCAGTCCCCATAATCCCCACAATCAGCCCCAGCATTTT
TRBV7-9,-,-,TRBJ1-4,CASSLGVGGGLFF,TGTGCCAGCAGCTTAGGCGTAGGCGGCGGTCTGTTTTTT
TRBV7-9,-,-,TRBJ2-7,CASSPLSGGEQYF,TGTGCCAGCAGCCCTTTGTCTGGGGGCGAGCAGTACTTC
TRBV28,-,TRBD1,TRBJ1-5,CASSLLPGQGRQPQHF,TGTGCCAGCAGTTTGTTGCCGGGACAGGGTAGGCAGCCCCAGCATTTT
TRBV28,-,-,TRBJ1-1,CASALIGGGTEAFF,TGTGCCAGCGCGTTGATCGGGGGGGGGACTGAAGCTTTCTTT
TRBV5-5,-,-,TRBJ2-1,CASSLYRRGINEQFF,TGTGCCAGCAGCTTGTATAGGAGGGGGATCAATGAGCAGTTCTTC
TRBV5-1,-,-,TRBJ2-1,CASSLVPGVSYNEQFF,TGCGCCAGCAGCTTGGTCCCAGGGGTGTCCTACAATGAGCAGTTCTTC
TRBV5-4,-,TRBD2,TRBJ2-7,CASSPPRGSVSYEQYF,TGTGCCAGCAGCCCACCGCGGGGGTCGGTCTCCTACGAGCAGTACTTC
TRBV7-3,-,TRBD2,TRBJ2-1,CASSLGLAENNEQFF,TGTGCCAGCAGCTTAGGCCTAGCGGAGAACAATGAGCAGTTCTTC
TRBV28,-,-,TRBJ1-5,CASVTFWAAGTNQPQHF,TGTGCCAGCGTTACCTTTTGGGCAGCGGGGACTAATCAGCCCCAGCATTTT
TRBV28,-,TRBD1,TRBJ2-2,CASSLFKEETGASGELFF,TGTGCCAGCAGTTTATTTAAGGAGGAGACAGGGGCTTCCGGGGAGCTGTTTTTT
TRBV5-1,-,TRBD2,TRBJ2-5,CASSPGTSGTFGETQYF,TGCGCCAGCAGCCCAGGGACTAGCGGGACGTTTGGGGAGACCCAGTACTTC
TRBV2,-,-,TRBJ1-1,CASSYGVGTEAFF,TGTGCCAGCAGTTATGGGGTGGGCACTGAAGCTTTCTTT
TRBV4-1,-,-,TRBJ1-5,CASSQGSGSGNQPQHF,TGCGCCAGCAGCCAAGGTTCAGGATCGGGCAATCAGCCCCAGCATTTT
TRBV5-1,-,TRBD1,TRBJ2-1,CASSLLGQGYNEQFF,TGCGCCAGCAGCTTGTTGGGACAGGGTTACAATGAGCAGTTCTTC
TRBV28,-,-,TRBJ1-4,CASSYLEGGNEKLFF,TGTGCCAGCAGTTACCTTGAGGGTGGTAATGAAAAACTGTTTTTT
TRBV29-1,-,-,TRBJ2-5,CSAGRQQETQYF,TGCAGCGCGGGACGTCAACAAGAGACCCAGTACTTC
TRBV2,-,-,TRBJ1-4,CASRLYQGSDEKLFF,TGTGCCAGCAGACTGTACCAGGGGTCCGATGAAAAACTGTTTTTT
TRBV5-1,-,-,TRBJ2-5,CASSLRQGRETQYF,TGCGCCAGCAGCTTGCGGCAGGGAAGGGAGACCCAGTACTTC
TRBV7-2,-,-,TRBJ1-2,CASSFKGDNLYGYTF,TGTGCCAGCAGCTTCAAAGGGGACAACCTCTATGGCTACACCTTC
TRBV5-6,-,-,TRBJ2-5,CASSLTPLGGSTETQYF,TGTGCCAGCAGCTTGACCCCCCTGGGCGGATCGACAGAGACCCAGTACTTC
TRBV29-1,-,-,TRBJ1-1,CSVSGTGDTEAFF,TGCAGCGTTAGTGGGACGGGAGACACTGAAGCTTTCTTT
TRBV28,-,-,TRBJ2-7,CASSLQSYEQYF,TGTGCCAGCAGTTTACAGTCCTACGAGCAGTACTTC
TRBV18,-,TRBD2,TRBJ2-1,CASSPGAGGPIEQFF,TGTGCCAGCTCACCAGGGGCGGGAGGGCCTATTGAGCAGTTCTTC
TRBV4-3,-,-,TRBJ2-1,CASSQVIASGYASYNEQFF,TGCGCCAGCAGCCAAGTTATAGCCAGCGGGTACGCCTCCTACAATGAGCAGTTCTTC
TRBV11-2,-,-,TRBJ2-7,CASSQGADEQYF,TGTGCCAGTTCACAGGGTGCGGACGAGCAGTACTTC
TRBV5-1,-,TRBD1,TRBJ2-1,CASSSEGAQQFF,TGCGCCAGCAGCTCAGAGGGGGCCCAGCAGTTCTTC
TRBV5-1,-,TRBD1,TRBJ2-1,CASSIGTGSYNEQFF,TGCGCCAGCAGCATCGGGACAGGGAGTTACAATGAGCAGTTCTTC
TRBV28,-,-,TRBJ1-5,CASSSPVGVNQPQHF,TGTGCCAGCAGTTCCCCCGTTGGGGTGAATCAGCCCCAGCATTTT
TRBV10-3,-,TRBD2,TRBJ2-1,CAISDSPGLADNEQFF,TGTGCCATCAGTGACTCCCCGGGACTAGCGGACAATGAGCAGTTCTTC
TRBV28,once,-,TRBJ2-3,CASSLTVTDTQYF,TGTGCCAGCAGTTTGACCGTTACAGATACGCAGTATTTT
TRBV7-2,-,TRBD1,TRBJ2-7,CASSFFRGYEQYF,TGTGCCAGCAGCTTTTTCAGGGGGTACGAGCAGTACTTC
TRBV28,-,TRBD1,TRBJ1-5,CASRRYRFPGGGQPQHF,TGTGCCAGCAGACGTTATAGGTTCCCAGGGGGTGGCCAGCCCCAGCATTTT
TRBV30,-,-,TRBJ1-3,CAWSVSGNSGNTIYF,TGTGCCTGGAGTGTATCGGGGAACTCTGGAAACACCATATATTTT
TRBV19,-,-,TRBJ2-2,CASNPSGNTGELFF,TGTGCCAGTAATCCCAGCGGGAACACCGGGGAGCTGTTTTTT
TRBV28,-,TRBD2,TRBJ2-2,CASSLAGAVTGELFF,TGTGCCAGCAGTTTGGCGGGAGCGGTCACCGGGGAGCTGTTTTTT
TRBV7-9,-,TRBD2,TRBJ2-3,CASRIGLAGGPDTQYF,TGTGCCAGCAGGATAGGACTAGCGGGAGGGCCAGATACGCAGTATTTT
TRBV7-2,-,-,TRBJ2-7,CASSFQSARHEQYF,TGTGCCAGCAGCTTCCAGTCGGCACGGCACGAGCAGTACTTC
TRBV29-1,once,-,TRBJ2-7,CSIVGRYPYEQYF,TGCAGCATTGTGGGACGGTACCCGTACGAGCAGTACTTC
TRBV7-8,-,-,TRBJ2-7,CASSLRTPPINEQYF,TGTGCCAGCAGCCTTCGGACACCGCCCATCAACGAGCAGTACTTC
TRBV28,-,-,TRBJ2-5,CASSLWQETQYF,TGTGCCAGCAGTTTGTGGCAAGAGACCCAGTACTTC
TRBV5-1,-,-,TRBJ2-1,CASSLVASSYNEQFF,TGCGCCAGCAGCTTGGTGGCCAGCTCCTACAATGAGCAGTTCTTC
TRBV21-1,-,-,TRBJ2-2,CASSRGTGDRNTGELFF,TGTGCCAGCAGCAGAGGGACAGGGGATCGGAACACCGGGGAGCTGTTTTTT
TRBV5-1,-,TRBD2,TRBJ2-3,CASSFQAAGDTQYF,TGCGCCAGCAGCTTCCAGGCAGCGGGGGATACGCAGTATTTT
TRBV28,-,-,TRBJ1-2,CASRLKLANYGYTF,TGTGCCAGCAGATTAAAGTTGGCTAACTATGGCTACACCTTC
TRBV5-3,-,TRBD1,TRBJ2-1,CARSRGQRAEQFF,TGTGCCAGAAGCAGGGGACAGCGAGCTGAGCAGTTCTTC
TRBV6-5,-,TRBD1,TRBJ2-7,CASSTGGLYEQYF,TGTGCCAGCAGTACAGGGGGCTTATACGAGCAGTACTTC